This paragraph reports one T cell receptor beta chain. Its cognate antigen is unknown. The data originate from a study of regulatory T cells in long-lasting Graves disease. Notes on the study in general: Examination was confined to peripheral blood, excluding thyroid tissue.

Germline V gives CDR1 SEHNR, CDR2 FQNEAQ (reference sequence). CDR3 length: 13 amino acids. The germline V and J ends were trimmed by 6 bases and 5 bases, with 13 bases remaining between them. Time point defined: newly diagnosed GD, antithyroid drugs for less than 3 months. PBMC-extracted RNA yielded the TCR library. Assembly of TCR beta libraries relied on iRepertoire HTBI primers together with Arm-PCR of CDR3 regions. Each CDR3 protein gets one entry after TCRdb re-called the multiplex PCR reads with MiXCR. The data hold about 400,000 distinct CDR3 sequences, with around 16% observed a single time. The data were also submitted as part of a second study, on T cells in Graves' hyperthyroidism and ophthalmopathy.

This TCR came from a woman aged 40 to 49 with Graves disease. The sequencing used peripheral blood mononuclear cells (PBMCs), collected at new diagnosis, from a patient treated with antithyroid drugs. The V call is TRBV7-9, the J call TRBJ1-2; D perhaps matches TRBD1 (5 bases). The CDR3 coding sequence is TGTGCCAGCAGGGGACCTACTAGTTATGGCTACACCTTC. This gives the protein CASRGPTSYGYTF.